A selection of T cell receptor beta chains follows, all from one sample in a study of blood T cell repertoires in COVID-19. Only in-frame clones appear in the TCRdb table, and some are missing; sequencing was by immunoSEQ multiplex PCR. Seen here are 95,000 to 150,000 clones, 70% to 90% observed once, and the top ten hold roughly 3.9%. The sample comprised peripheral blood. The receptor set was obtained from a man between 60 and 75 years old with acute or convalescent COVID-19. The CDR3 runs from the conserved cysteine through the conserved F or W. Each record gives: D gene, V gene, clone size, J gene, CDR3 DNA, CDR3 protein. D genes are given only for firm matches. Rows give clone size only sometimes, using once, few, many, or a class for an expanded clone.

-	TRBV7-2	-	TRBJ1-1	TGTGCCAGCAGCCTGGGTTGGGCAGTGAACACTGAAGCTTTCTTT	CASSLGWAVNTEAFF
TRBD2	TRBV24-1	-	TRBJ2-1	TGTGCCACCAGTGATTTGGCGGCGGGGGGTTCTGAGCAGTTCTTC	CATSDLAAGGSEQFF
TRBD2	TRBV12-3/TRBV12-4	-	TRBJ2-7	TGTGCCAGCAGTTTCCTAGCGGCCAGCGAGCAGTACTTC	CASSFLAASEQYF
TRBD2	TRBV10-1	-	TRBJ2-3	TGCGCCAGCAGTCTAGCGGGGAGACCCCAGGATACGCAGTATTTT	CASSLAGRPQDTQYF
TRBD2	TRBV10-3	-	TRBJ2-2	TGTGCCATCAGGAACGTACTAGCGGGGGGCTCAAACACCGGGGAGCTGTTTTTT	CAIRNVLAGGSNTGELFF
-	TRBV24-1	-	TRBJ1-2	TGTGCCACCAGTGATCGCGGAGGGGCAGCCGGGGGCTACACCTTC	CATSDRGGAAGGYTF
-	TRBV9	-	TRBJ1-1	TGTGCCAGCAGCGCGGTCTTGAACACTGAAGCTTTCTTT	CASSAVLNTEAFF
-	TRBV10-2	-	TRBJ2-5	TGCGCCAGCAGTGATGGGCAGTGGAAAGAGACCCAGTACTTC	CASSDGQWKETQYF
TRBD1	TRBV5-1	once	TRBJ1-6	TGCGCCAGCAGCTTACAGGGGCCTAATTCACCCCTCCACTTT	CASSLQGPNSPLHF
TRBD2	TRBV20-1	-	TRBJ2-1	TGCAGTGCTAGTCCGCTAGCGGGAGGGCGCGATGAGCAGTTCTTC	CSASPLAGGRDEQFF
-	TRBV9	-	TRBJ1-5	TGTGCCAGCAGCCCGGGTGCGGGAGGAGAAAATCAGCCCCAGCATTTT	CASSPGAGGENQPQHF
-	TRBV7-2	once	TRBJ1-1	TGTGCCAGCAGCTTAGGCCCCCCCGGAGGGGCCACTGAAGCTTTCTTT	CASSLGPPGGATEAFF
-	TRBV19	-	TRBJ1-5	TGTGCCAGTAGTATCCGCGTGAATCAGCCCCAGCATTTT	CASSIRVNQPQHF
TRBD1	TRBV27	-	TRBJ2-3	TGTGCCAGCAGTCCCGGGACAGGGGAATTAGGTACGCAGTATTTT	CASSPGTGELGTQYF
TRBD1	TRBV28	-	TRBJ1-1	TGTGCCAGCAGTCCCTCGACAGGGACTGAAGCTTTCTTT	CASSPSTGTEAFF
-	TRBV20-1	few	TRBJ2-7	TGCAGTGCCGTGGACAGCTACGAGCAGTACTTC	CSAVDSYEQYF
-	TRBV19	once	TRBJ2-1	TGTGCCAGTAGTTCCCCGGGGGAGGGGGGATACAATGAGCAGTTCTTC	CASSSPGEGGYNEQFF
TRBD1	TRBV27	-	TRBJ2-7	TGTGCCAGCAGTCACAGGGGGCGCGATACCTACGAGCAGTACTTC	CASSHRGRDTYEQYF
TRBD1	TRBV10-3	-	TRBJ2-5	TGTGCCACCTCCTTCTCAGGGGGAGATGGAAAAGAGACCCAGTACTTC	CATSFSGGDGKETQYF
TRBD1	TRBV27	few	TRBJ2-3	TGTGCCAGCAGTTGGACAGGGGGCGCAGATACGCAGTATTTT	CASSWTGGADTQYF
TRBD2	TRBV7-2	-	TRBJ2-7	TGTGCCAGCAGCGTGGGACTAGAGTCGGGCGAGCAGTACTTC	CASSVGLESGEQYF
TRBD1	TRBV29-1	-	TRBJ1-5	TGCAGCGTGGGGGACAGGGCTAGCAATCAGCCCCAGCATTTT	CSVGDRASNQPQHF
-	TRBV7-7	-	TRBJ2-2	TGTGCTAGCAGCCCACAGACACTTGCGAACACCGGGGAGCTGTTTTTT	CASSPQTLANTGELFF